The clone carrying this TCR beta chain was seen a few times. Antigen specificity is unknown. The collection from each donor was one heparinised blood draw averaging about 116 mL. Purities over 98% were achieved in all sorted populations. These data belong to a study of beta chain features in type 1 diabetes. In the study overall: Patients did not differ from healthy donors in age, gender or cell yield. Study observations and caveats: TCRB CDR3 length was moderately but significantly reduced in all four CD4+ subsets of Type 1 diabetes patients.

Expressed TCRB transcripts were sequenced after all isolated RNA was converted to cDNA. Clones were read by immunoSEQ multiplex PCR, and TCRdb kept only the in-frame ones, dropping some. The sample holds about 260,000 clones, about 24% seen once. The sample consisted of naive CD4+ T cells from blood. This clonotype originated in a woman in her twenties or thirties with type 1 diabetes.

For the CDR3, the DNA is TGTGCCTGGAGACAAAGCGGAATCTACGAGCAGTACTTC. Residues: CAWRQSGIYEQYF. The V gene is TRBV30, the J gene TRBJ2-7; possibly TRBD2 for D (5 bases). This CDR3 is built from 13 residues. CDR1 and CDR2 from the germline V gene are GTSNPN and SVGIG (reference sequence). Trimming took off 3 bases at V and 3 bases at J, with 12 bases between the two ends. The entire variable domain, with the rest obtained from reference TRBV30 and TRBJ2-7, is as follows: SQTIHQWPATLVQPVGSPLSLECTVEGTSNPNLYWYRQAAGRGLQLLFYSVGIGQISSEVPQNLSASRPQDRQFILSSKKLLLSDSGFYLCAWRQSGIYEQYFGPGTRLTVT.